The text below deals with one TCR beta chain. Its antigen is not yet known. No qualities accompany the bases; no much larger clone lies one base away. Trimming leaves V shorter by 1 base and J shorter by 0 bases, with the junction holding 8 bases beyond the gene matches. Based on the germline V gene (reference sequence), the CDR1 and CDR2 sequences are LNHNV and YYDKDF. The cysteine opens and the phenylalanine closes a CDR3 of 19 amino acids. Only the CDR3 portion is preserved as DNA: 57 bases, with reading frame beginning at the first base. This sample was taken from a study of blood T cell repertoires in COVID-19 (dated by TCRdb to about 2020). Concerning the study at large: Samples from collaborators originated in the United States, Italy and Spain and spanned both the acute and convalescent phases of COVID-19. The material from the prospective study consisted of cDNA or gDNA derived from T cells, B-cell-depleted T cells, or PBMCs. Subjects who had been exposed to COVID-19, were actively infected with it, or had recovered from it provided the deeply sampled blood TCRbeta repertoires that made up the dataset. The repertoires were made available in a free public database intended to serve as a resource for research on the immune response to SARS-CoV-2. Samples were obtained from the ongoing ImmuneRACE study (first 160 participants) and from some 1,300 subjects provided by 6 global collaborators. The sample metadata nearly always contained a de-identified subject ID, COVID-19 status, age in years and sex. Where HLA class I and class II types were available, the types were taken from metadata supplied by the sample provider, not from assay-based typing. Summary of the overall study and its limitations: Clinical and demographic metadata were provided uncurated, with the amount varying by source and participant.

The collaborating institutions used their own protocols to collect whole blood in K2EDTA tubes. For TCRbeta analysis, collaborators shipped samples in one of three forms: frozen whole blood, isolated PBMCs, or DNA extracted from either of those sample types. TCRbeta CDR3 regions were amplified from genomic DNA by means of the immunoSEQ Assay, a bias-controlled multiplex PCR. As for the authors' bioinformatics: The number of nucleated cells in each sample was estimated by amplification of reference gene primers within the assay. To quantify the absolute abundance of each unique TCRbeta CDR3 rearrangement, sequence reads were collapsed and filtered. For each sample, productive Simpson clonality was calculated as the square root of Simpson's diversity index across productive rearrangements. TCRdb holds this immuneACCESS table with in-frame rearrangements only. Some clones are missing; in checked studies, unresolved V genes explain under half, and the rest has no known cause. That table supplies the V and J calls and clone size; D and trimming were determined from the DNA. The sample data list 40,000 to 50,000 clones, and approximately 82% of these were observed just once. The top ten constitute approximately 44% of the sample.

This receptor was obtained from a woman of 80 years or more with acute or convalescent COVID-19. The rearranged chain carries TRBV15 and TRBJ1-5, with 11 middle bases fitting TRBD1. Source material: peripheral blood. The nucleotide sequence is TGTGCCACCAGCAGAGTCCGGGACAGGGGGACCTATAGCAATCAGCCCCAGCATTTT. Protein translation: CATSRVRDRGTYSNQPQHF.